This T cell receptor beta chain was identified during a study of response to subunit inactivated influenza vaccine (dated by TCRdb to 2016 to 2018). About the investigation overall: The study used deep quantitative T cell receptor repertoire profiling to track responses to a trivalent subunit inactivated influenza vaccine. General findings and caveats noted by the study authors: The authors suggested that each seasonal influenza vaccination may recruit only a limited number of new T cells.

Preparation of the library involved RT-PCR. Data came from an Illumina HiSeq 2500. The public reads were reprocessed in TCRdb via fastp at Q25 and MiXCR, keeping in-frame beta chains. Each record represents a unique CDR3 protein, reported with the most common genes and DNA among its rows. Present in this sample are approximately 530,000 distinct CDR3 sequences, approximately 7.2% of which were seen just once. About an eighth of the sample is in the top ten clones. The germline V gene yields SNHLY for CDR1 and FYNNEI for CDR2. The CDR3 sequence holds 14 residues, the cysteine and phenylalanine included. Left in the record is the CDR3 DNA by itself, 42 bases read in frame from the first base. V is cut by 8 bases and J by 2 bases, and the space between the germline ends is 16 bases. There are many counts of this clonotype. Its antigen has not been determined. No clone much larger than this one lies a single base away; base qualities are absent.

The sequence came from a man between 50 and 75 years old who received an inactivated influenza vaccine. Donor details come from another sample of the same person, matched by shared clones. This specimen consisted of PBMCs from blood, obtained around 25 months after vaccination. The chain couples TRBV2 to TRBJ2-7; TRBD2 is perhaps the D gene, given 6 matching bases. The DNA reads TGTGCCAGCTCCCGTGGGGGGTACACCTACGAGCAGTACTTC. It specifies CASSRGGYTYEQYF.